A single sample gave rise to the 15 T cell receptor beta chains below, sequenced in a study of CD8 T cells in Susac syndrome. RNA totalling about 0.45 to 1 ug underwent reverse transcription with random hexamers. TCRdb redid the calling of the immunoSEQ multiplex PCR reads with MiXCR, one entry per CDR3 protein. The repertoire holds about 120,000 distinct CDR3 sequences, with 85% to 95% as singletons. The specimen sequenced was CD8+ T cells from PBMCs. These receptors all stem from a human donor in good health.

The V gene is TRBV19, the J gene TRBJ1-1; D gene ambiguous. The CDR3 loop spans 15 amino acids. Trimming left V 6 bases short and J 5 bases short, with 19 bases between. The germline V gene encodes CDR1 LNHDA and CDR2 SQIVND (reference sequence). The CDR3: CASSPTGPRQTEAFF. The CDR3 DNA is TGTGCCAGTAGCCCAACTGGACCACGGCAGACTGAAGCTTTCTTT.

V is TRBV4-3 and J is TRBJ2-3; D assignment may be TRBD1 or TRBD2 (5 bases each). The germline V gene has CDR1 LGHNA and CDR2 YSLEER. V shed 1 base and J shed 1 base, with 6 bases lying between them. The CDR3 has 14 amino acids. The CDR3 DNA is TGCGCCAGCAGCCAAGTGGGACGCACAGATACGCAGTATTTT. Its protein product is CASSQVGRTDTQYF.

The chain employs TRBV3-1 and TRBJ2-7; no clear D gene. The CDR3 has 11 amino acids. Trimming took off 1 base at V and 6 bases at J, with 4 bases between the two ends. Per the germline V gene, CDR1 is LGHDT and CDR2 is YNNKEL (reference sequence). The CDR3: CASSQGSEQYF. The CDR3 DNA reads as TGTGCCAGCAGCCAAGGTTCCGAGCAGTACTTC.

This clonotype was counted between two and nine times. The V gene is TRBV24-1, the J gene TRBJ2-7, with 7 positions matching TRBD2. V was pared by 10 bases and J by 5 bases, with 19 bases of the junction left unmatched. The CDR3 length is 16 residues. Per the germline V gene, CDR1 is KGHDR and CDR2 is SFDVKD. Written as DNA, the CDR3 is TGTGCCACTCGAGTGGGAACTGGAACTAGCGTCCACGAGCAGTACTTC. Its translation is CATRVGTGTSVHEQYF.

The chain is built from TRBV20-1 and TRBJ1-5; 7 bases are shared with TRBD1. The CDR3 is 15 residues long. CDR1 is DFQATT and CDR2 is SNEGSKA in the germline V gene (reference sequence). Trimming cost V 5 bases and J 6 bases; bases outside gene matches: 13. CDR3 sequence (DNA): TGCAGTGCTCCGTGGATAACAGGGGTGGGTCAGCCCCAGCATTTT. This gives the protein CSAPWITGVGQPQHF.

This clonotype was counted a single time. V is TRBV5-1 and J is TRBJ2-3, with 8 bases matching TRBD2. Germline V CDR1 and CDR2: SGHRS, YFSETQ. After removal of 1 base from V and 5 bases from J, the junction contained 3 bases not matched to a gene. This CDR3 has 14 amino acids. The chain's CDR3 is CASSLNAGGDTQYF. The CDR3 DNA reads TGCGCCAGCAGCTTGAACGCGGGAGGAGATACGCAGTATTTT.

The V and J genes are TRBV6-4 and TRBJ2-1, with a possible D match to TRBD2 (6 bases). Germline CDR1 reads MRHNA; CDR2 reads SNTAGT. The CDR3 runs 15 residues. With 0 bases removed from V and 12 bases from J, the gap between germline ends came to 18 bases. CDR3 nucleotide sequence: TGTGCCAGCAGTGACTCTTTCGGGACCGGGAGCAGGCAGTTCTTC. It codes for CASSDSFGTGSRQFF.

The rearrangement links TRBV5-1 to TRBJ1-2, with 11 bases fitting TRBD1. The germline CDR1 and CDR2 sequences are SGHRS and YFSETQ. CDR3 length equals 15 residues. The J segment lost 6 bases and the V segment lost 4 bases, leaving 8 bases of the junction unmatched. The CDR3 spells CASSIGQGAINGYTF. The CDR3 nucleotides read TGCGCCAGCAGCATAGGACAGGGGGCGATAAATGGCTACACCTTC.

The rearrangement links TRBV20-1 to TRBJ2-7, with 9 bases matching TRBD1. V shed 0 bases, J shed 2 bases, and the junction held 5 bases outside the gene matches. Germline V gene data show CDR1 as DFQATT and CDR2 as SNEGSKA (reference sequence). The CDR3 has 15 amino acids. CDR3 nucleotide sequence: TGCAGTGCTAGAGATCGGGACAGGGACCCCTACGAGCAGTACTTC. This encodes CSARDRDRDPYEQYF.

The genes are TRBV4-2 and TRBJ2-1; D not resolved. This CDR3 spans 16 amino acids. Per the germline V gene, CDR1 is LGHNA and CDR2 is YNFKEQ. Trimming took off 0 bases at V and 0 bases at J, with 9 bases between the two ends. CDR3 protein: CASSQEERSSYNEQFF. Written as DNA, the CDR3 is TGTGCCAGCAGCCAAGAAGAGAGGAGCTCCTACAATGAGCAGTTCTTC.

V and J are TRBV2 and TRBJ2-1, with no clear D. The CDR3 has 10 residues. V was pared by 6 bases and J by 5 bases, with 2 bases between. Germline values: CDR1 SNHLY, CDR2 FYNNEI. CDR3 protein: CASRDNEQFF. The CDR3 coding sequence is TGTGCCAGCAGGGACAATGAGCAGTTCTTC.

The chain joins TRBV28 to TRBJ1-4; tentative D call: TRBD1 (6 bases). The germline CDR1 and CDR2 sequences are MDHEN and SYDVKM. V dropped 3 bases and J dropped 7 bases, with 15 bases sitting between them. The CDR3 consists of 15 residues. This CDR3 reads CASSLILGGSEKLFF. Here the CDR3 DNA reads TGTGCCAGCAGTTTGATTCTAGGGGGGAGTGAAAAACTGTTTTTT.

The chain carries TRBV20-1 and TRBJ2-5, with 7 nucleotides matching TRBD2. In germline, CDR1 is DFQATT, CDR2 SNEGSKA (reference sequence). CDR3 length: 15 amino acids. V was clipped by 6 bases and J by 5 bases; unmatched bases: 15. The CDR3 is CSAHAQGRGVETQYF. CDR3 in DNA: TGCAGTGCCCATGCCCAAGGGAGGGGAGTGGAGACCCAGTACTTC.

CDR3 DNA sequence: TGTGCCTGGATCGAGGGATCCCTTTATGGCTACACCTTC. The encoded protein is CAWIEGSLYGYTF. This chain connects TRBV30 to TRBJ1-2, with D uncertain. This CDR3 contains 13 residues. CDR1 GTSNPN and CDR2 SVGIG come from the germline V gene (reference sequence). V was pared by 4 bases and J by 5 bases, with 14 bases between.

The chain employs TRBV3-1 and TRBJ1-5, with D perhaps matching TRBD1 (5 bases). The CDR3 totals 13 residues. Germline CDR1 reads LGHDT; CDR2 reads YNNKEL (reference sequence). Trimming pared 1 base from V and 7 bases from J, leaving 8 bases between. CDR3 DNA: TGTGCCAGCAGCCAAGTGGGGGGGCAGCCCCAGCATTTT. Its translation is CASSQVGGQPQHF.